The rows below give T cell receptor beta chains drawn from one sample of a study of blood T cells in healthy people across ages. One entry per CDR3 protein results from TCRdb running MiXCR on the 5' RACE reads. The sample consists of about 830,000 distinct CDR3 sequences, under 80% of them appearing once. The sequencing sample was made of blood. The receptors come from a man under 40 in good health. CDR3s include the opening cysteine and the closing phenylalanine or tryptophan. A D gene is named only where the DNA matches it firmly. The size of a clone is reported for some rows only, either as once, few or many, or as a class for expanded clones.

d_call j_call v_call clone_size cdr3_nt cdr3_aa
NA TRBJ2-5 TRBV6-5 NA TGTGCCAGCAGTTCCCACCTAGAGGTCCAAGAGACCCAGTACTTC CASSSHLEVQETQYF
NA TRBJ1-1 TRBV28 NA TGTGCCAGCAGTCCCCAATACACTGAAGCTTTCTTT CASSPQYTEAFF
NA TRBJ2-7 TRBV9 NA TGTGCCAGCAGCGTGGAGGGGGCCGACGAGCAGTACTTC CASSVEGADEQYF
NA TRBJ2-3 TRBV20-1 NA TGCAGTGCTACAATGAACGGGGAAACGCAGTATTTT CSATMNGETQYF
TRBD1 TRBJ1-2 TRBV15 NA TGTGCCACCAGCAGATCGGACAGGGGGCCCGAGCGGGGCTACACCTTC CATSRSDRGPERGYTF
NA TRBJ2-7 TRBV7-2 few TGTGCCAGCAGCCTCGAGGGTCGACACTCCTACGAGCAGTACTTC CASSLEGRHSYEQYF
TRBD2 TRBJ2-5 TRBV20-1 NA TGCAGTGCTAGAGCGCACGGGGGGAAGGAGACCCAGTACTTC CSARAHGGKETQYF
TRBD1 TRBJ2-1 TRBV10-3 NA TGTGCCATCAATAGGCAGGGGGACGAGCAGTTCTTC CAINRQGDEQFF
NA TRBJ2-6 TRBV3-1 NA TGTGCCAGCAGCCCCGACGGACTGGCCTCTGGGGCCAACGTCCTGACTTTC CASSPDGLASGANVLTF
NA TRBJ2-7 TRBV4-2 few TGTGCCAGCAGCCAAGATCCCAGGGCACAGGACGAGCAGTACTTC CASSQDPRAQDEQYF
TRBD1 TRBJ2-3 TRBV10-3 few TGTGCCACCATTGGGGCAGGGGGATGGAAGGATACGCAGTATTTT CATIGAGGWKDTQYF
NA TRBJ2-4 TRBV29-1 NA TGCAGCGTTGAAGTCCCCAGGGGCAGGCGAGCCAAAAACATTCAGTACTTC CSVEVPRGRRAKNIQYF
NA TRBJ1-6 TRBV4-1 NA TGCGCCAGCAGCCAAGAGGGCCGGCAAGGGAATTCACCCCTCCACTTT CASSQEGRQGNSPLHF
NA TRBJ2-5 TRBV7-2 NA TGTGCCAGCAGCTTAGAGGGCAGGGCGATAGAGACCCAGTACTTC CASSLEGRAIETQYF
TRBD2 TRBJ2-1 TRBV4-2 NA TGTGCCAGCAGCCAAGTCTTCGCGGGGGGGCCAAAGGAGCAGTTCTTC CASSQVFAGGPKEQFF
TRBD1 TRBJ2-3 TRBV7-2 few TGTGCCAGCAGCTTAGCGCTGGACAGGACCACAGATACGCAGTATTTT CASSLALDRTTDTQYF
TRBD1 TRBJ1-2 TRBV29-1 NA TGCAGCGTGGACCCCGAGCCAGGGGGTGGCTACACCTTC CSVDPEPGGGYTF
TRBD2 TRBJ2-5 TRBV10-3 NA TGTGCCATCAGTGAGTCCAATGGGCTAGCGGGGGAGACCCAGTACTTC CAISESNGLAGETQYF
TRBD1 TRBJ2-7 TRBV6-2/TRBV6-3 NA TGTGCCAGCAAAAAACCAGGGACAGGGGGCTACGAGCAGTACTTC CASKKPGTGGYEQYF
TRBD1 TRBJ2-7 TRBV27 NA TGTGCCAGCAGTTTGGGACAGAGGGGGTACGAGCAGTACTTC CASSLGQRGYEQYF
TRBD1 TRBJ2-6 TRBV20-1 few TGCAGTGCTAGAGCTTCCGGGACAGGGGAAGAGGCTGGGGCCAACGTCCTGACTTTC CSARASGTGEEAGANVLTF
NA TRBJ1-2 TRBV4-3 few TGCGCCAGCAGCCCCCAGGGACAATATGACTATGGCTACACCTTC CASSPQGQYDYGYTF
NA TRBJ2-5 TRBV2 NA TGTGCCAGCAGTGTCCTGACACAAGAGACCCAGTACTTC CASSVLTQETQYF
NA TRBJ2-1 TRBV2 NA TGTGCCAGCAGTGAAGGGCGGGGCTCCTACAATGAGCAGTTCTTC CASSEGRGSYNEQFF
NA TRBJ2-7 TRBV7-9 NA TGTGCCAGCAGCGTTGTTCCCGACTCCAACGAGCAGTACTTC CASSVVPDSNEQYF
NA TRBJ2-3 TRBV7-9 NA TGTGCCAGCAGCCAAAGGGTCCAGGGAAAGACAGATACGCAGTATTTT CASSQRVQGKTDTQYF
NA TRBJ1-2 TRBV5-1 few TGTGCCAGCAGCTTGGATTTGGGAAACTATGGCTACACCTTC CASSLDLGNYGYTF
NA TRBJ2-7 TRBV6-2/TRBV6-3 NA TGTGCCAGCAGCCTCGTCCTGGGACCCTACAATAAGCAGTACTTC CASSLVLGPYNKQYF
NA TRBJ2-5 TRBV5-1 NA TGCGCCAGCAGCATTAGTGAAGAGACCCAGTACTTC CASSISEETQYF
NA TRBJ1-4 TRBV5-5 NA TGTGCCAGCAGCTTTGCGGCAGAAGAAAAACTGTTTTTT CASSFAAEEKLFF
TRBD2 TRBJ2-7 TRBV20-1 NA TGCAGTGCTAGAGACGAGGGACTAGCGGGGGGCTCCAACTCCTACGAGCAGTACTTC CSARDEGLAGGSNSYEQYF
TRBD1 TRBJ2-1 TRBV7-9 NA TGTGCCAGCAGCTACGGGACAGGTACTGAGCAGTTCTTC CASSYGTGTEQFF
NA TRBJ2-7 TRBV27 NA TGTGCCAGCAGTTTACAGCTAAACTCCTACGAGCAGTACTTC CASSLQLNSYEQYF
NA TRBJ1-2 TRBV27 NA TGTGCCAGCAGTTTCGCCCCGGGGGCGCCTGGGGGCTACACCTTC CASSFAPGAPGGYTF
NA TRBJ2-3 TRBV7-3 few TGTGCCAGCAGCTTAAACGGGCTTACAGATACGCAGTATTTT CASSLNGLTDTQYF
NA TRBJ1-1 TRBV3-1 many TGTGCCAGCAGCCAAGGTTGGAACACTGAAGCTTTCTTT CASSQGWNTEAFF
TRBD1 TRBJ1-2 TRBV29-1 NA TGCAGCGTTGAAAACAGGGGAGGCTATGACTACACCTTC CSVENRGGYDYTF
NA TRBJ2-5 TRBV28 once TGTGCCAGCAGTACCTCCGGGGCCGCGTCGGAGACCCAGTACTTC CASSTSGAASETQYF
NA TRBJ2-4 TRBV10-3 few TGTGCCATCATTGCCCCGAGCGCTTGGGTCGCCAAAAACATTCAGTACTTC CAIIAPSAWVAKNIQYF
NA TRBJ2-3 TRBV5-1 NA TGCGCCAGCAGCTTCAGGGTTGCAGATACGCAGTATTTT CASSFRVADTQYF
TRBD1 TRBJ2-7 TRBV2 NA TGTGCCAGCTTACAGGGGGCCGACGAGCAGTACTTC CASLQGADEQYF
TRBD2 TRBJ2-5 TRBV25-1 NA TGTGCCAGCAGTGCCGCTACTAGCGGAGAGACCCAGTACTTC CASSAATSGETQYF
NA TRBJ2-3 TRBV10-3 few TGTGCCATCAGTGAGCCGGGCAGGGTTACAGATACGCAGTATTTT CAISEPGRVTDTQYF
TRBD1 TRBJ2-5 TRBV20-1 NA TGCAGTGCTAGAGATCCCCTTACGGGACACAGGGGCCAAGAGACCCAGTACTTC CSARDPLTGHRGQETQYF
NA TRBJ1-2 TRBV6-5 few TGTGCCAGCAGTTACTCCCAGGGCTATGGCTACACCTTC CASSYSQGYGYTF
TRBD1 TRBJ2-1 TRBV6-2/TRBV6-3 few TGTGCCAGCACCATAGGACAGGGGTTACGTGAGCAGTTCTTC CASTIGQGLREQFF
NA TRBJ2-6 TRBV6-5 NA TGTGCCAGCAGTTACTGGGGGCAGGGGAAACGGGGGGCCAACGTCCTGACTTTC CASSYWGQGKRGANVLTF
NA TRBJ2-7 TRBV6-2/TRBV6-3 NA TGTGCCACAACCGGCTACAATGAGCAGTACTTC CATTGYNEQYF
NA TRBJ2-1 TRBV7-6 once TGTGCCAGCAGCTCATGGACGGAAACAAGCTCCTACAATGAGCAGTTCTTC CASSSWTETSSYNEQFF
NA TRBJ1-1 TRBV7-2 once TGTGCCAGCAGCCCCAGGGCAGGCATGAACACTGAAGCTTTCTTT CASSPRAGMNTEAFF